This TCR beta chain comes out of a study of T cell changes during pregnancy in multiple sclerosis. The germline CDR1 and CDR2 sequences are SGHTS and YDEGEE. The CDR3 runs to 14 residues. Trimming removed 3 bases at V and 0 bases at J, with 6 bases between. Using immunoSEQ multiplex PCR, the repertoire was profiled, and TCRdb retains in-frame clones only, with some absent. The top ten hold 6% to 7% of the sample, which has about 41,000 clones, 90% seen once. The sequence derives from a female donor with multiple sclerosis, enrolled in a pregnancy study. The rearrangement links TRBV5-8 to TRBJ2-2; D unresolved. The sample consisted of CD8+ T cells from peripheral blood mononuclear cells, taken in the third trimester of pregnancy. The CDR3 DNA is TGTGCCAGCAGCTCCTACTCGAACACCGGGGAGCTGTTTTTT. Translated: CASSSYSNTGELFF. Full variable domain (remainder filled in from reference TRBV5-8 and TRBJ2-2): EAGVTQSPTHLIKTRGQQATLRCSPISGHTSVYWYQQALGLGLQFLLWYDEGEERNRGNFPPRFSGRQFPNYSSELNVNALELEDSALYLCASSSYSNTGELFFGEGSRLTVL.